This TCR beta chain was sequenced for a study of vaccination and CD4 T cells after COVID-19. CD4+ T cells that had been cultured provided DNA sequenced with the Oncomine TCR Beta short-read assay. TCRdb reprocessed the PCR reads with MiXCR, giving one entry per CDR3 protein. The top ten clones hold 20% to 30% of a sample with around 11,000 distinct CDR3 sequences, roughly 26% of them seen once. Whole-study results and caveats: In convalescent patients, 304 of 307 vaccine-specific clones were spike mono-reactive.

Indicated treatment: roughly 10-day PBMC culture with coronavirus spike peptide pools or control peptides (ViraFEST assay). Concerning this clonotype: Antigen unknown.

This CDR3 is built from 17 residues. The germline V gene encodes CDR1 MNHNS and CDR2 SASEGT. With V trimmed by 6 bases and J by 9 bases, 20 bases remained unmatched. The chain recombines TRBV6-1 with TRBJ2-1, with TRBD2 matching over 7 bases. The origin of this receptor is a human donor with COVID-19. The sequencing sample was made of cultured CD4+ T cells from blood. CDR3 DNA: TGTGCCAGCAGCAAGAGCCTGGGGCTAGCGGCAACGAGTGAGCAGTTCTTC. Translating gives CASSKSLGLAATSEQFF.